The 25 T cell receptor beta chains reported below all come from one sample, sequenced in a study of T-cell reconstitution after alpha-beta-depleted transplantation in children. For TCRbeta, the library was prepared with unique molecular identifiers. TCRdb re-analysed the PCR reads in MiXCR, keeping a single row per CDR3 protein. The sample lists around 200,000 distinct CDR3 sequences, roughly 10% seen once, with around 6% in the top ten. The source material was PBMCs from the stem cell graft donor, sampled from the stem cell graft. The receptors stem from a human donor who donated a stem cell graft to a child with acute lymphoblastic leukemia.

In its sample, this clonotype was seen a few times. The rearrangement links TRBV27 to TRBJ2-1; TRBD2 might be the D (6 bases). V lost 0 bases and J 9 bases, leaving 9 bases between the germline ends. Germline loops: CDR1 MNHEY, CDR2 SMNVEV (reference sequence). This CDR3 has 13 amino acids. The CDR3 is CASSLSETSEQFF. In DNA form, the CDR3 reads TGTGCCAGCAGTTTATCGGAGACTAGTGAGCAGTTCTTC.

This clonotype occurred many times. V gene TRBV20-1 combines with J gene TRBJ2-1; no firm D call. CDR3 length: 15 amino acids. V gave up 5 bases and J gave up 0 bases, with 14 bases separating them. The germline CDR1 and CDR2 sequences are DFQATT and SNEGSKA (reference sequence). CDR3 protein: CSAPRLRSSYNEQFF. For the CDR3, the DNA is TGCAGTGCTCCACGTCTCAGGAGCTCCTACAATGAGCAGTTCTTC.

This clonotype was counted ten times or more. The rearrangement uses TRBV2 and TRBJ2-1, with D possibly being TRBD2 (7 bases). CDR3 length: 15 residues. V lost 10 bases and J lost 3, with 19 bases in between. CDR1 SNHLY and CDR2 FYNNEI come from the germline V gene. The CDR3 bases are TGTGCCACCCAAGAACAGGGAGGGGACTACAATGAGCAGTTCTTC. Protein: CATQEQGGDYNEQFF.

This chain links TRBV5-1 with TRBJ2-3; D remains ambiguous. The CDR3 loop spans 14 amino acids. Per germline, CDR1 SGHRS and CDR2 YFSETQ. V was shortened by 4 bases and J by 7 bases, with 16 bases between the two germline ends. The CDR3 nucleotides read TGCGCCAGCAGCCCCGACCTAATCGTGAATACGCAGTATTTT. It encodes CASSPDLIVNTQYF.

V usage is TRBV20-1 and J usage is TRBJ2-7, with TRBD1 matching over 9 bases. The CDR3 length is 14 residues. Germline V gene lookup returns CDR1 DFQATT and CDR2 SNEGSKA (reference sequence). Losses at the gene ends were 2 bases for V and 2 bases for J; bases not matched to a gene: 4. The CDR3, as DNA: TGCAGTGCTAGATCACGGGACAGGGCCTACGAGCAGTACTTC. This gives the protein CSARSRDRAYEQYF.

The table lists this clonotype with many counts. The genes are TRBV4-3 and TRBJ2-3; 7 bases fit TRBD1. The CDR3 spans 14 residues. Germline-derived CDR1 and CDR2 are LGHNA and YSLEER. V trimming: 4 bases; J trimming: 3 bases; junction bases outside the gene matches: 4. The CDR3 sequence: CASSRRGPTDTQYF. The CDR3 bases are TGCGCCAGCAGCCGAAGGGGGCCGACAGATACGCAGTATTTT.

The V and J genes are TRBV11-2 and TRBJ2-3, with no clear D. This CDR3 comprises 19 residues. Per the germline V gene, CDR1 is SGHAT and CDR2 is FQNNGV. With 5 bases removed from V and 2 bases from J, the gap between germline ends came to 26 bases. CDR3 in DNA: TGTGCCAGCAGCACCCCCACGTCGGGCGGCGACTCCGACACAGATACGCAGTATTTT. This sequence encodes CASSTPTSGGDSDTDTQYF.

The chain is built from TRBV20-1 and TRBJ2-3; 9 bases fit TRBD1. Per germline, CDR1 DFQATT and CDR2 SNEGSKA (reference sequence). CDR3 length: 16 amino acids. Trimming cost V 4 bases and J 2 bases; bases outside gene matches: 10. In nucleotides, the CDR3 is TGCAGTGCTAACAATGAGGGGACAGGGTCCACAGATACGCAGTATTTT. Its protein is CSANNEGTGSTDTQYF.

This clonotype was seen many times. The chain recombines TRBV7-9 with TRBJ2-7, with D tentatively TRBD1 or TRBD2 (5 bases each). Trimming shortened V by 2 bases and J by 3 bases, and 20 bases separated the two germline ends. Germline values: CDR1 SEHNR, CDR2 FQNEAQ (reference sequence). CDR3 length: 17 residues. CDR3 residues: CASSLFLGAGIFYEQYF. CDR3 sequence (DNA): TGTGCCAGCAGCTTATTCCTCGGGGCAGGGATTTTCTACGAGCAGTACTTC.

This clonotype was counted ten times or more. This chain connects TRBV20-1 to TRBJ2-5; tentatively, D is TRBD1 (6 bases). The CDR3 length is 13 residues. CDR1 is DFQATT and CDR2 is SNEGSKA in the germline V gene (reference sequence). V was cut by 4 bases and J by 1 base, with 10 bases left in between. CDR3 DNA: TGCAGTGCTAAGTTGACAGGCCAAGAGACCCAGTACTTC. Translation gives CSAKLTGQETQYF.

This clonotype was counted at least ten times. V is TRBV27 and J is TRBJ1-1, with D possibly being TRBD1 (5 bases). The V end was cut by 5 bases, the J end by 10 bases, with 17 bases between. Germline CDR1 reads MNHEY; CDR2 reads SMNVEV (reference sequence). This CDR3 has 13 residues. CDR3 nucleotides: TGTGCCAGCAGTCCCGGGACCCACAGGTTAGCTTTCTTT. Its protein product is CASSPGTHRLAFF.

The V gene is TRBV20-1, the J gene TRBJ2-7, with D perhaps matching TRBD2 (5 bases). There are 14 residues in the CDR3. V lost 3 bases and J 6 bases, leaving 18 bases between the germline ends. Germline CDR1 and CDR2: DFQATT and SNEGSKA (reference sequence). The CDR3 coding sequence is TGCAGTGCTAGGGGAGAACCGAGGTCGCTCGAGCAGTACTTC. Translated, it gives CSARGEPRSLEQYF.

Ten or more counts support this clonotype. The chain links TRBV4-1 to TRBJ2-7; 12 nucleotides match TRBD1. CDR3 length: 15 residues. Germline lookup yields CDR1 MGHRA and CDR2 YSYEKL. Losses at the gene ends were 3 bases for V and 7 bases for J; bases not matched to a gene: 7. DNA of the CDR3: TGCGCCAGCAGCCAGGAGGGACAGGGGGCGCGTGAGCAGTACTTC. Its translation is CASSQEGQGAREQYF.

About this clonotype: A clone one base away is much larger, so this may be a read error. The CDR3 protein is CASTLDRVETEYF. Written as DNA, the CDR3 is TGTGCCAGCACCCTGGACAGGGTTGAGACCGAGTACTTC. V and J are TRBV7-2 and TRBJ2-5, with 8 bases that match TRBD1. CDR1 and CDR2 from the germline V gene are SGHTA and FQGNSA. The CDR3 contains 13 residues.

V gene TRBV3-1 combines with J gene TRBJ1-1; D possibly corresponds to TRBD1 (6 bases). There are 15 residues in the CDR3. Germline CDR1 LGHDT, CDR2 YNNKEL (reference sequence). V lost 2 bases to trimming and J lost 0 bases, with 10 bases between them. The CDR3 DNA reads TGTGCCAGCAGCCAATCCCAGGGGATGAACACTGAAGCTTTCTTT. Encoded protein: CASSQSQGMNTEAFF.

This clonotype was seen only a few times. This chain joins TRBV30 and TRBJ1-5, with TRBD1 matching over 9 bases. V shed 6 bases and J 7 bases; nucleotides not matched to a gene: 4. The CDR3 totals 12 residues. Germline CDR1 reads GTSNPN; CDR2 reads SVGIG (reference sequence). This chain's CDR3 is CACGQGQQPQHF. CDR3 nucleotide sequence: TGTGCCTGCGGACAGGGGCAGCAGCCCCAGCATTTT.

This clonotype was counted many times. The chain recombines TRBV29-1 with TRBJ2-1; D possibly matches TRBD1 or TRBD2 (6 bases each). Germline CDR1 and CDR2: SQVTM and ANQGSEA. V lost 2 bases and J 7 bases, leaving 15 bases between the germline ends. The CDR3 has 14 amino acids. The CDR3, as DNA: TGCAGCGTTGAAATGGGGGGCCCTGGAAATGAGCAGTTCTTC. This encodes CSVEMGGPGNEQFF.

This clonotype appeared a few times. This rearrangement joins TRBV25-1 to TRBJ1-1; 7 bases map to TRBD1. The CDR3 contains 16 residues. Germline lookup yields CDR1 MGHDK and CDR2 SYGVNS. After removal of 2 bases from V and 2 bases from J, the junction contained 8 bases not matched to a gene. The CDR3 loop reads CASSERGRTANTEAFF. CDR3 bases: TGTGCCAGCAGTGAAAGGGGGCGGACAGCAAACACTGAAGCTTTCTTT.

This clonotype was counted only a few times. V gene TRBV12-3 or TRBV12-4 combines with J gene TRBJ1-1; 7 bases fit TRBD1. With V trimmed by 6 bases and J by 0 bases, 4 bases remained unmatched. CDR3 length equals 14 residues. CDR3 sequence: CASRRTGMNTEAFF. The DNA of the CDR3 is TGTGCCAGCAGGCGGACAGGAATGAACACTGAAGCTTTCTTT.

The gene calls are TRBV18 and TRBJ1-2; D is possibly TRBD1 (6 bases). The CDR3 extends over 15 amino acids. Germline V gene lookup returns CDR1 KGHSH and CDR2 LQKENI. The ends were cut back, 3 bases at V and 8 bases at J, with 19 bases in the middle. CDR3: CASSPQTVRQAGYTF. CDR3 in DNA: TGTGCCAGCTCACCTCAAACTGTCCGACAGGCCGGCTACACCTTC.

This clonotype was counted between two and nine times. This rearrangement joins TRBV7-9 to TRBJ2-3; the D gene could be TRBD1 or TRBD2 (5 bases each). The CDR3 runs to 17 residues. Germline V gene data show CDR1 as SEHNR and CDR2 as FQNEAQ (reference sequence). Trimming took 5 bases from V and 1 from J, leaving 19 bases between them. The CDR3 bases are TGTGCCAGCAGCCCAACCTCCGGGGCGGAGGGCACAGATACGCAGTATTTT. Translated: CASSPTSGAEGTDTQYF. Combining the CDR3 with reference TRBV7-9 and TRBJ2-3 gives the whole variable domain DTGVSQNPRHKITKRGQNVTFRCDPISEHNRLYWYRQTLGQGPEFLTYFQNEAQLEKSRLLSDRFSAERPKGSFSTLEIQRTEQGDSAMYLCASSPTSGAEGTDTQYFGPGTRLTVL.

The chain recombines TRBV6-5 with TRBJ2-5; D may correspond to TRBD1 or TRBD2 (6 bases each). CDR1 and CDR2 (germline): MNHEY, SVGAGI. Trimming pared 2 bases from V and 5 bases from J, leaving 15 bases between. The CDR3 has 15 residues. As DNA, the CDR3 is TGTGCCAGCAGTTACGCCTCCCGGGGGCGGGAGACCCAGTACTTC. This gives the protein CASSYASRGRETQYF.

The table lists this clonotype with many counts. The genes are TRBV5-1 and TRBJ1-5; TRBD1 agrees at 7 bases. The J segment lost 2 bases and the V segment lost 0 bases, leaving 2 bases of the junction unmatched. Germline CDR1 SGHRS, CDR2 YFSETQ. The CDR3 sequence is 15 residues long. This CDR3 reads CASSLDGQGNQPQHF. CDR3 DNA sequence: TGCGCCAGCAGCTTGGATGGACAGGGCAATCAGCCCCAGCATTTT.

This clonotype came up a few times. The V call is TRBV27, the J call TRBJ1-2, with D tentatively TRBD1 (5 bases). Trimming removed 0 bases from V and 6 bases from J, with 11 bases in between. CDR1 is MNHEY, CDR2 SMNVEV, per germline (reference sequence). This CDR3 is 14 amino acids long. Here the CDR3 reads CASSLSATENGYTF. The CDR3 region has the DNA TGTGCCAGCAGTTTATCCGCGACAGAAAATGGCTACACCTTC.

This clonotype has more than one count but fewer than ten. This chain connects TRBV24-1 to TRBJ2-3; D is possibly TRBD2 (5 bases). With 5 bases removed from V and 4 bases from J, the gap between germline ends came to 12 bases. Germline-derived CDR1 and CDR2 are KGHDR and SFDVKD. This CDR3 has 14 amino acids. CDR3 loop: CATSGRGSADTQYF. In nucleotides, the CDR3 is TGTGCCACCAGTGGCCGGGGAAGCGCAGATACGCAGTATTTT.